Listed below are T cell receptor beta chains from one sample, sequenced in a study of follicular helper T cells after annual influenza vaccination. Generated by immunoSEQ multiplex PCR, the TCRdb table keeps only in-frame clones and is missing some. The repertoire holds fewer than 7,000 clones, with under 90% as singletons. The material was CXCR5- memory CD4+ T cells sorted from blood, obtained 7 days after influenza vaccination. All receptors derive from an adult who received the influenza vaccine. Both conserved end residues are part of each CDR3. The order of the fields is D gene, clone size, J gene, V gene, CDR3 protein, CDR3 DNA. D genes are given only for firm matches. Size values are once, few and many counts, or a class for expanded clones, and some rows have none.

TRBD1,few,TRBJ1-5,TRBV28,CASRPGGGGNQPQHF,TGTGCCAGCAGGCCAGGGGGCGGGGGCAATCAGCCCCAGCATTTT
-,-,TRBJ1-2,TRBV7-9,CASSLGSYGYTF,TGTGCCAGCAGCCTGGGTTCCTATGGCTACACCTTC
-,-,TRBJ2-1,TRBV4-2,CASSQALWREQFF,TGTGCCAGCAGCCAAGCCCTCTGGAGGGAGCAGTTCTTC
-,-,TRBJ2-1,TRBV5-1,CASSTALEQFF,TGCGCCAGCAGCACGGCGCTTGAGCAGTTCTTC
-,-,TRBJ2-5,TRBV7-2,CASSVQSTGETQYF,TGTGCCAGCAGCGTCCAGTCGACCGGGGAGACCCAGTACTTC
-,-,TRBJ2-1,TRBV7-3,CASSLRGDVTYNEQFF,TGTGCCAGCAGCCTCCGGGGAGACGTTACTTACAATGAGCAGTTCTTC
-,-,TRBJ2-4,TRBV7-9,CASTYGGIAKNIQYF,TGTGCCAGCACTTACGGGGGAATAGCCAAAAACATTCAGTACTTC
-,once,TRBJ2-1,TRBV7-8,CASSPGSGPYNEQFF,TGTGCCAGCAGCCCTGGGAGCGGACCGTACAATGAGCAGTTCTTC
-,-,TRBJ2-4,TRBV27,CASSAKGIQYF,TGTGCCAGCAGTGCCAAAGGCATTCAGTACTTC
-,once,TRBJ2-7,TRBV6-5,CASTKGGTAYEQYF,TGTGCCAGCACCAAGGGCGGGACAGCCTACGAGCAGTACTTC
TRBD2,-,TRBJ2-1,TRBV4-2,CASSQVGSGGRTYNEQFF,TGTGCCAGCAGCCAAGTAGGTAGCGGGGGGAGGACCTACAATGAGCAGTTCTTC
-,-,TRBJ1-1,TRBV11-2,CASSLRENTEAFF,TGTGCCAGCAGCTTAAGAGAGAACACTGAAGCTTTCTTT
TRBD1,-,TRBJ2-7,TRBV7-2,CASSLVTGGFEQYF,TGTGCCAGCAGCTTAGTTACAGGGGGATTCGAGCAGTACTTC
TRBD1,few,TRBJ2-7,TRBV7-9,CASSLGDSLYPYEQYF,TGTGCCAGCAGCTTAGGGGACAGCCTATATCCCTACGAGCAGTACTTC
-,-,TRBJ2-7,TRBV2,CASSVSRTVSYEQYF,TGTGCCAGCAGTGTCTCACGGACCGTCTCCTACGAGCAGTACTTC
-,-,TRBJ2-1,TRBV7-2,CASSSERNNEQFF,TGTGCCAGCAGCTCCGAAAGGAACAATGAGCAGTTCTTC
TRBD1,-,TRBJ1-2,TRBV27,CASSSTIDRVQGYTF,TGTGCCAGCAGTTCAACCATCGACAGGGTACAGGGCTACACCTTC
-,-,TRBJ1-1,TRBV2,CASSEAFLAFF,TGTGCCAGCAGTGAAGCGTTCCTCGCTTTCTTT
-,-,TRBJ1-2,TRBV6-1,CASFSGGAGGYTF,TGTGCCAGCTTCTCGGGGGGGGCGGGGGGCTACACCTTC
TRBD2,-,TRBJ2-7,TRBV29-1,CSVAAGDFMGEQYF,TGCAGCGTTGCAGCGGGAGATTTTATGGGCGAGCAGTACTTC
TRBD1,-,TRBJ2-7,TRBV4-2,CASSTPGTGKGEQYF,TGTGCCAGCAGCACCCCCGGGACAGGGAAGGGTGAGCAGTACTTC
-,-,TRBJ1-3,TRBV6-1,CASSEGSRAGNTIYF,TGTGCCAGCAGTGAAGGTTCCAGAGCCGGAAACACCATATATTTT
-,few,TRBJ2-7,TRBV6-5,CASSYGRAREQYF,TGTGCCAGCAGTTACGGTCGGGCGAGGGAGCAGTACTTC
TRBD1,-,TRBJ2-1,TRBV2,CASSSKTGTEQFF,TGTGCCAGCAGCTCCAAGACAGGGACTGAGCAGTTCTTC
TRBD1,-,TRBJ2-6,TRBV15,CATSTGTGVAGANVLTF,TGTGCCACCAGCACGGGGACAGGGGTGGCTGGGGCCAACGTCCTGACTTTC
-,-,TRBJ1-5,TRBV21-1,CASSKGGPGQPQHF,TGTGCCAGCAGCAAGGGAGGGCCTGGTCAGCCCCAGCATTTT
TRBD2,-,TRBJ2-1,TRBV11-1,CASSFEGLATHEQFF,TGTGCCAGCAGTTTCGAAGGACTAGCGACCCATGAGCAGTTCTTC
-,-,TRBJ1-2,TRBV27,CASSLNRDYGYTF,TGTGCCAGCAGTTTAAACAGGGACTATGGCTACACCTTC
-,-,TRBJ1-2,TRBV18,CASSPPGVIYGYTF,TGTGCCAGCTCACCACCCGGGGTCATCTATGGCTACACCTTC